Following are 31 T cell receptor beta chains from one sample sequenced in a study of molecular identifiers for immune sequencing clone quantification. TCRdb independently ran MiXCR on the PCR reads; one entry per CDR3 protein. The sample carries approximately 40,000 distinct CDR3 sequences, about 18% recorded once. Sequencing was performed on naive CD8+ T cells from blood, with Jurkat cell RNA spiked in. The sample's subset: FACS-sorted CD8+CD4-CCR7+CD45RA+ naive T cells. The receptors come from a human donor in good health. Some libraries in this study had Jurkat cell RNA spiked in.

This chain connects TRBV7-2 to TRBJ2-7, with 10 bases that match TRBD2. Germline lookup yields CDR1 SGHTA and CDR2 FQGNSA. Trimming removed 5 bases from V and 5 bases from J; junction bases left unmatched: 6. This CDR3 contains 14 residues. CDR3 in amino acids: CASSAGTSDDEQYF. For the CDR3, the DNA is TGTGCCAGCAGCGCCGGGACTAGCGATGACGAGCAGTACTTC.

This clonotype was detected ten times or more. The V and J genes are TRBV28 and TRBJ2-3, with unresolved D. Looked up from germline, CDR1 is MDHEN and CDR2 is SYDVKM. The V end was cut by 3 bases, the J end by 8 bases, with 6 bases between. The CDR3 runs 11 residues. The CDR3 DNA reads TGTGCCAGCAGTTTCGCGATTACGCAGTATTTT. It translates to CASSFAITQYF.

This clonotype was seen many times. The chain uses TRBV13 and TRBJ2-7; 15 bases are shared with TRBD2. CDR3 length: 18 residues. Germline CDR1 and CDR2: PRHDT and FYEKMQ (reference sequence). V lost 3 bases to trimming and J lost 5 bases; unmatched junction nucleotides: 11. The CDR3: CASSFRTSGRALGNEQYF. Written as DNA, the CDR3 is TGTGCCAGCAGCTTCCGGACTAGCGGGAGGGCCCTCGGGAACGAGCAGTACTTC.

The CDR3 bases are TGCGCCAGCAGCCAAGAGATTAGTTGGACCGGGGAGCTGTTTTTT. Encoded protein: CASSQEISWTGELFF. The chain joins TRBV4-3 to TRBJ2-2; D gene unclear. Germline loops: CDR1 LGHNA, CDR2 YSLEER. This CDR3 has 15 amino acids. V was shortened by 0 bases and J by 5 bases, with 10 bases between the two germline ends.

There are many counts of this clonotype. The chain links TRBV7-2 to TRBJ2-7; a weak D match, TRBD2 (6 bases). The germline V and J ends were trimmed by 1 base and 2 bases, with 6 bases remaining between them. Germline V gives CDR1 SGHTA, CDR2 FQGNSA. The length of the CDR3 is 13 residues. This chain's CDR3 is CASSLGLAYEQYF. DNA for the CDR3: TGTGCCAGCAGCTTAGGACTAGCCTACGAGCAGTACTTC. Drawing the rest from reference TRBV7-2 and TRBJ2-7, the complete variable domain is GAGVSQSPSNKVTEKGKDVELRCDPISGHTALYWYRQSLGQGLEFLIYFQGNSAPDKSGLPSDRFSAERTGGSVSTLTIQRTQQEDSAVYLCASSLGLAYEQYFGPGTRLTVT.

This clonotype was detected many times. The chain is built from TRBV29-1 and TRBJ2-3; D is undetermined. CDR3 length equals 11 residues. The germline V gene encodes CDR1 SQVTM and CDR2 ANQGSEA. V was shortened by 2 bases and J by 8 bases, with 8 bases between the two germline ends. The CDR3 region has the DNA TGCAGCGTTGAAAAAGGTTTTACGCAGTATTTT. Residues: CSVEKGFTQYF.

This clonotype was seen repeatedly, ten times or more. V gene TRBV5-1 combines with J gene TRBJ1-2, with TRBD1 identical over 9 bases. The V gene end was trimmed by 2 bases and the J gene end by 4 bases; junction bases not matched to a gene: 15. There are 18 residues in the CDR3. Germline CDR1 SGHRS, CDR2 YFSETQ. Written as DNA, the CDR3 is TGCGCCAGCAGCTTATCCGGGACAGGGAGAACAAACCTCTATGGCTACACCTTC. Encoded protein: CASSLSGTGRTNLYGYTF.

CDR3 loop: CASSQQGPLDNEQFF. The CDR3 nucleotides read TGCGCCAGCAGCCAACAAGGTCCATTAGACAATGAGCAGTTCTTC. The rearrangement uses TRBV4-3 and TRBJ2-1; D uncertain. Germline assignment: CDR1 LGHNA and CDR2 YSLEER. Trimming removed 2 bases at V and 5 bases at J, with 13 bases between. CDR3 length: 15 amino acids.

At least ten counts were recorded for this clonotype. CDR3 coding DNA: TGTGTGGCTTCTAGCGGAAGTATTCGCCGAACTAGCACAGATACGCAGTATTTT. Residues: CVASSGSIRRTSTDTQYF. The V and J genes are TRBV15 and TRBJ2-3; TRBD2 aligns across 7 bases. Germline V gives CDR1 LNHNV, CDR2 YYDKDF (reference sequence). The CDR3 is 18 residues long. Supplemented by reference TRBV15 and TRBJ2-3, the full variable domain reads DAMVIQNPRYQVTQFGKPVTLSCSQTLNHNVMYWYQQKSSQAPKLLFHYYDKDFNNEADTPDNFQSRRPNTSFCFLDIRSPGLGDTAMYLCVASSGSIRRTSTDTQYFGPGTRLTVL.

This clonotype was seen just once. This sequence may be a read error, since a much larger clone differs from it by one base. The rearrangement uses TRBV4-3 and TRBJ2-5, with 10 bases fitting TRBD1. The CDR3 has 17 amino acids. The V segment lost 2 bases and the J segment 3 bases; nucleotides outside the gene matches: 9. CDR1 and CDR2 (germline): LGHNA, YSLEER. The CDR3: CASSQYSGTGEEETQYF. The CDR3 DNA is TGCGCCAGCAGCCAATACTCAGGGACAGGGGAGGAAGAGACCCAGTACTTC.

At least ten counts were recorded for this clonotype. The V gene is TRBV5-1, the J gene TRBJ2-3, with 7 positions matching TRBD1. The germline V gene encodes CDR1 SGHRS and CDR2 YFSETQ. The junction had 11 bases not matched to a gene; V was cut back by 4 bases and J by 6 bases. The CDR3 length is 15 residues. CDR3 DNA sequence: TGCGCCAGCAGCGTACAGGGGCCGAAACAGGATACGCAGTATTTT. Translated, it gives CASSVQGPKQDTQYF. The variable domain in full, completed from reference TRBV5-1 and TRBJ2-3, reads KAGVTQTPRYLIKTRGQQVTLSCSPISGHRSVSWYQQTPGQGLQFLFEYFSETQRNKGNFPGRFSGRQFSNSRSEMNVSTLELGDSALYLCASSVQGPKQDTQYFGPGTRLTVL.

This clonotype was counted a few times. It may be a read error: a sequence one base away is much more abundant. This chain connects TRBV11-2 to TRBJ2-1, with D uncertain. This CDR3 is built from 13 residues. From germline, CDR1 is SGHAT and CDR2 FQNNGV. The V end lost 1 base, the J end lost 9 bases, and 10 bases lay between the germline ends. CDR3 DNA: TGTGCCAGCAGCTTAGGGTCGTCAAGTGAGCAGTTCTTC. Amino acids: CASSLGSSSEQFF.

This clonotype was detected many times. The rearrangement joins TRBV4-2 to TRBJ2-7; 8 bases align to TRBD1. Germline V gives CDR1 LGHNA, CDR2 YNFKEQ. The V segment lost 3 bases and the J segment 6 bases; nucleotides outside the gene matches: 7. The CDR3 consists of 14 residues. CDR3 in amino acids: CASSHGQGPLEQYF. As DNA, the CDR3 is TGTGCCAGCAGCCATGGACAGGGACCCCTCGAGCAGTACTTC.

This clonotype has at least ten counts. The CDR3 region is CASSQARGTGELFF. The CDR3 DNA reads as TGTGCCAGCAGCCAAGCCCGAGGGACCGGGGAGCTGTTTTTT. The rearrangement uses TRBV3-1 and TRBJ2-2; D is possibly TRBD2 (5 bases). Germline lookup yields CDR1 LGHDT and CDR2 YNNKEL (reference sequence). CDR3 size: 14 residues. The V and J ends lost 1 base and 5 bases respectively, with 8 bases between them.

This clonotype was recorded at least ten times. The gene calls are TRBV12-3 or TRBV12-4 and TRBJ2-1; D not certain. The CDR3 is 13 residues long. V lost 4 bases and J 10 bases, leaving 14 bases between the germline ends. The CDR3 sequence is CASSSRSVLEQFF. The CDR3 nucleotides are TGTGCCAGCAGTTCGAGGTCGGTCCTAGAGCAGTTCTTC.

This chain connects TRBV7-9 to TRBJ1-1; possible D gene TRBD1, 5 bases. The ends were cut back, 0 bases at V and 0 bases at J, with 8 bases in the middle. The CDR3 consists of 15 residues. Looked up from germline, CDR1 is SEHNR and CDR2 is FQNEAQ (reference sequence). The CDR3 bases are TGTGCCAGCAGCTTAGCGTTGGGACTGAACACTGAAGCTTTCTTT. Amino acid sequence: CASSLALGLNTEAFF.

Turning to this clonotype: This may come from a read error, since a much larger clone is one base off. The rearrangement joins TRBV13 to TRBJ2-7; 8 nucleotides agree with TRBD1. Trimming took 7 bases from V and 1 from J; bases not matched to a gene: 12. Germline values: CDR1 PRHDT, CDR2 FYEKMQ (reference sequence). The CDR3 has 16 amino acids. CDR3: CASNSLDRDLSYEQYF. The DNA for the CDR3 is TGTGCCAGCAACTCGTTGGACAGGGACCTTTCCTACGAGCAGTACTTC.

This clonotype was observed a handful of times. The chain employs TRBV13 and TRBJ2-7; 9 nucleotides align to TRBD2. The junction had 9 bases not matched to a gene; V was cut back by 8 bases and J by 1 base. CDR1 is PRHDT, CDR2 FYEKMQ, per germline (reference sequence). The CDR3 has 15 residues. The chain's CDR3 is CASGIRTSASYEQYF. The CDR3 nucleotides are TGTGCCAGCGGCATCCGGACTAGCGCTTCCTACGAGCAGTACTTC. Drawing the rest from reference TRBV13 and TRBJ2-7, the complete variable domain is AAGVIQSPRHLIKEKRETATLKCYPIPRHDTVYWYQQGPGQDPQFLISFYEKMQSDKGSIPDRFSAQQFSDYHSELNMSSLELGDSALYFCASGIRTSASYEQYFGPGTRLTVT.

This clonotype was recorded many times. The V and J genes are TRBV4-3 and TRBJ2-7; 8 positions agree with TRBD1. Germline V gives CDR1 LGHNA, CDR2 YSLEER. The V and J ends lost 0 bases and 3 bases, in that order; junction bases with no gene match: 10. The CDR3 length is 17 residues. The DNA for the CDR3 is TGCGCCAGCAGCCAAGAGGGATCAAGGACAGGGTTCTACGAGCAGTACTTC. Its protein product is CASSQEGSRTGFYEQYF.

The rearrangement links TRBV3-1 to TRBJ2-5, with 13 bases matching TRBD2. CDR1 and CDR2 from the germline V gene are LGHDT and YNNKEL (reference sequence). V lost 1 base and J lost 1; bases outside the gene matches: 3. There are 17 residues in the CDR3. The CDR3, as DNA: TGTGCCAGCAGCCAAGGGACTAGCGGGAGTGGCCAAGAGACCCAGTACTTC. The encoded protein is CASSQGTSGSGQETQYF.

As to this clonotype: This sequence may be a read error, since a much larger clone differs from it by one base. The genes are TRBV7-2 and TRBJ2-1; TRBD2 might be the D (6 bases). Germline loops: CDR1 SGHTA, CDR2 FQGNSA. V lost 3 bases and J 13 bases, leaving 13 bases between the germline ends. The CDR3 sequence is 12 residues long. In nucleotides, the CDR3 is TGTGCCAGCAGCTTCCCGCCGGGACTCCAGTTCTTC. Protein: CASSFPPGLQFF.

The chain recombines TRBV18 with TRBJ2-7; D not certain. Germline V gives CDR1 KGHSH, CDR2 LQKENI. V lost 3 bases, J lost 4 bases, and 10 bases lay in between. This CDR3 is built from 13 residues. The CDR3 reads CASSPYKSYEQYF. The CDR3 bases are TGTGCCAGCTCACCGTATAAATCTTACGAGCAGTACTTC.

This clonotype has at least ten counts. The chain is built from TRBV20-1 and TRBJ2-1, with 14 positions matching TRBD2. The V and J ends lost 6 bases and 6 bases, in that order; junction bases with no gene match: 16. CDR3 length: 18 amino acids. Per germline, CDR1 DFQATT and CDR2 SNEGSKA (reference sequence). The CDR3: CSAPGLAGGPLTGNEQFF. CDR3 in DNA: TGCAGTGCCCCAGGACTAGCGGGAGGCCCCTTGACGGGCAATGAGCAGTTCTTC.

The chain couples TRBV7-9 to TRBJ2-2; D gene ambiguous. The CDR3 loop spans 12 amino acids. The V gene's germline CDR1 is SEHNR and CDR2 FQNEAQ (reference sequence). V was shortened by 4 bases and J by 6 bases, with 6 bases between the two germline ends. CDR3 sequence reads: CASSSWAGELFF. CDR3 DNA: TGTGCCAGCAGCTCCTGGGCCGGGGAGCTGTTTTTT.

This chain uses TRBV28 with TRBJ2-3, with D perhaps assigned TRBD1 or TRBD2 (6 bases each). V was trimmed by 2 bases and J by 0 bases, leaving 9 bases between them. The CDR3 consists of 15 residues. Germline V gives CDR1 MDHEN, CDR2 SYDVKM. The DNA of the CDR3 is TGTGCCAGCAGTTTAGGGGGGCTAAGCACAGATACGCAGTATTTT. Residues: CASSLGGLSTDTQYF.

This clonotype was detected ten times or more. This sequence joins TRBV4-3 and TRBJ2-1; D may match TRBD1 or TRBD2 (5 bases each). The CDR3 length is 14 residues. Germline CDR1 is LGHNA and CDR2 is YSLEER. The V end was cut by 3 bases, the J end by 5 bases, with 11 bases between. CDR3 coding DNA: TGCGCCAGCAGCCATCGGGGCCTAAACAATGAGCAGTTCTTC. This gives the protein CASSHRGLNNEQFF.

With respect to this clonotype: A much larger clone is a single base away; this may be a read error. The chain joins TRBV6-5 to TRBJ2-1; 8 bases line up with TRBD2. The length of the CDR3 is 15 residues. J lost 5 bases, V lost 4 bases, and 7 bases had no gene match. Germline V gene data show CDR1 as MNHEY and CDR2 as SVGAGI. CDR3 region: CASSSPLRGDNEQFF. As DNA, the CDR3 is TGTGCCAGCAGTTCCCCCCTGCGGGGGGACAATGAGCAGTTCTTC.

Comment on this clonotype: This may arise from a read error, as a much more abundant clone is one base away. The chain recombines TRBV27 with TRBJ2-7, with D perhaps TRBD2 (5 bases). Germline V CDR1 and CDR2: MNHEY, SMNVEV (reference sequence). This CDR3 contains 12 residues. The DNA for the CDR3 is TGTGCCAGCGGTTTAAACCGGGGTGAGCAGTACTTC. Its protein product is CASGLNRGEQYF.

Concerning this clonotype itself: Its ends do not fully match the called genes, so a read error is possible. This chain uses TRBV6-1 with TRBJ1-2; TRBD1 matches 8 bases. CDR3 length: 14 residues. The germline V gene has CDR1 MNHNS and CDR2 SASEGT. The CDR3 nucleotides read TGTGCTAGCAGACCTCAGGGGGCCGACTCCGACTACACCTTC. Protein sequence: CASRPQGADSDYTF.

This clonotype occurred many times. This chain joins TRBV29-1 and TRBJ2-7; D is unresolved. The CDR3 length is 12 residues. From germline, CDR1 is SQVTM and CDR2 ANQGSEA. Trimming took 3 bases from V and 7 from J, leaving 13 bases between them. This chain's CDR3 is CSVEGMRREQYF. The CDR3 bases are TGCAGCGTTGAGGGGATGAGGAGAGAGCAGTACTTC.

This clonotype was counted ten times or more. The V call is TRBV13, the J call TRBJ2-5, with D uncertain. Trimming removed 3 bases at V and 2 bases at J, with 10 bases between. The germline V gene encodes CDR1 PRHDT and CDR2 FYEKMQ (reference sequence). CDR3 length equals 14 residues. Here the CDR3 DNA reads TGTGCCAGCAGCTTTAAGCAGCCACAAGAGACCCAGTACTTC. It is translated as CASSFKQPQETQYF.